This T cell receptor (beta chain) was documented in a study of T cell responses to AZD1222 COVID-19 vaccine. To note about this clone: Antigen specificity is unknown.

Findings and limits, study-wide: Nearly half of spike-specific TCRs reportedly target variant regions that are unmutated in the B.1.351 and B.1.1.7 variants. White British donors predominated, females outnumbered males, and clonal diversity was possibly underestimated. Baseline testing showed seropositivity in only six AZD1222 recipients.

Assay used: immunoSEQ multiplex PCR; TCRdb lists only in-frame clones, some missing. The sample shows about 160,000 clones, 94% of them seen only once. Investigators merged groups given second doses at roughly 4 or roughly 12 weeks. The CDR3 consists of 15 residues. With V trimmed by 5 bases and J by 9 bases, 12 bases remained unmatched. Germline lookup yields CDR1 MGHRA and CDR2 YSYEKL. The chain carries TRBV4-1 and TRBJ1-5; 8 bases agree with TRBD1. The specimen comprised peripheral blood, sampled 28 days after the second AZD1222 dose. This TCR was recovered from an adult who received the AZD1222 COVID-19 vaccine. Here the CDR3 DNA reads TGCGCCAGCAGCACCGGGACAGGTTTGGAATGGCCCCAGCATTTT. This translates into CASSTGTGLEWPQHF.